This T cell receptor beta chain originates from a study of control samples from healthy donors and cancer patients. The CDR3 totals 15 residues. The trim removed 5 bases at V and 8 bases at J, leaving 9 bases unmatched. Germline CDR1 reads MNHEY; CDR2 reads SVGEGT. This table comes from immunoSEQ multiplex PCR, and its TCRdb copy is limited to in-frame clones, with some not included. The table includes under 85,000 clones, more than 70% detected once. The chain has TRBV6-2 or TRBV6-3 and TRBJ2-1; 10 bases fit TRBD1. What was sequenced was PBMCs. The receptor was derived from a man aged 55-75 years with colorectal cancer. In DNA form, the CDR3 reads TGTGCCAGCAGTCGACCGGGACAGGGGTCGCATGAGCAGTTCTTC. Amino acids: CASSRPGQGSHEQFF.